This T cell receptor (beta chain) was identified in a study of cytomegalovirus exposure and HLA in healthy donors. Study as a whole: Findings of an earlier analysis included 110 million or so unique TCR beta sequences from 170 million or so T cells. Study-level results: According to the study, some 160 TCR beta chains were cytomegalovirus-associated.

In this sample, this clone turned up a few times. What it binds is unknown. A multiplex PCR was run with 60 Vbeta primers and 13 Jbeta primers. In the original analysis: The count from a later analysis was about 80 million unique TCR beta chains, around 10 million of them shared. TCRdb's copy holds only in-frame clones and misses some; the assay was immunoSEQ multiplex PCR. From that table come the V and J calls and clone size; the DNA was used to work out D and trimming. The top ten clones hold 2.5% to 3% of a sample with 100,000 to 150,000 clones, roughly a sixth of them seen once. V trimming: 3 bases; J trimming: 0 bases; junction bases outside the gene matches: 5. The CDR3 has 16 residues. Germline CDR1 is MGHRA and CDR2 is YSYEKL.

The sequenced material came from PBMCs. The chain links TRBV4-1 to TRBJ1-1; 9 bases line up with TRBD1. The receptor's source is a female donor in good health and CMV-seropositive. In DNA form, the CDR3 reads TGCGCCAGCAGCCAGAGGGGGGACAGGGTGAACACTGAAGCTTTCTTT. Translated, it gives CASSQRGDRVNTEAFF.